These 26 T cell receptor beta chains came from one sample sequenced in a study of blood T cell repertoires in COVID-19. TCRdb keeps only in-frame clones here, not all; method: immunoSEQ multiplex PCR. The sample contains about 270,000 clones, more than 70% of which appear only once. The sequencing sample was made of peripheral blood. Receptor source: a woman aged 18 to 35 with acute or convalescent COVID-19.

This clone was recorded only once. J is TRBJ1-2 and V is TRBV2; D is unresolved. V lost 2 bases to trimming and J lost 8 bases, with 15 bases between them. Per the germline V gene, CDR1 is SNHLY and CDR2 is FYNNEI. The CDR3 extends over 14 amino acids. CDR3: CASSEMASLSGYTF. CDR3 coding DNA: TGTGCCAGCAGTGAAATGGCTAGCCTCTCGGGCTACACCTTC.

The gene calls are TRBV30 and TRBJ2-1; 10 bases fit TRBD1. V lost 1 base and J lost 14; bases outside the gene matches: 5. The CDR3 spans 12 residues. In germline, CDR1 is GTSNPN, CDR2 SVGIG (reference sequence). The CDR3 protein is CAWSDGQGVEFF. CDR3 nucleotides: TGTGCCTGGAGTGACGGACAGGGGGTCGAGTTCTTC.

A few counts support this clone. The CDR3 bases are TGTGCCAGCAGCTCCCACCCTGGCCGCGGCTGGGGAGGCCCCTACGAGCAGTACTTC. As protein: CASSSHPGRGWGGPYEQYF. J is TRBJ2-7 and V is TRBV6-2 or TRBV6-3; TRBD2 is a possible D gene (6 bases). CDR3 length: 19 amino acids. Germline assignment: CDR1 MNHEY and CDR2 SVGEGT. Trimming stripped 6 bases from V and 2 bases from J, with 29 bases between.

The chain couples TRBV2 to TRBJ2-1; 13 bases agree with TRBD2. V gave up 3 bases and J gave up 4 bases; unmatched junction bases: 6. The CDR3 consists of 17 residues. From germline, CDR1 is SNHLY and CDR2 FYNNEI. CDR3 region: CASSDGTSGILYNEQFF. The CDR3 DNA reads TGTGCCAGCAGTGATGGGACTAGCGGGATTTTGTACAATGAGCAGTTCTTC. Complete variable domain (other parts from reference TRBV2 and TRBJ2-1): EPEVTQTPSHQVTQMGQEVILRCVPISNHLYFYWYRQILGQKVEFLVSFYNNEISEKSEIFDDQFSVERPDGSNFTLKIRSTKLEDSAMYFCASSDGTSGILYNEQFFGPGTRLTVL.

In DNA, the CDR3 is TGCGCCAGCAGCCAAGTCTATAAGAGAAGCTACGAGCAGTACTTC. This translates into CASSQVYKRSYEQYF. The rearrangement links TRBV4-3 to TRBJ2-7; D gene ambiguous. This CDR3 is 15 amino acids long. The germline V gene encodes CDR1 LGHNA and CDR2 YSLEER. Trimming took off 1 base at V and 3 bases at J, with 13 bases between the two ends.

The V and J genes are TRBV3-1 (or the pseudogene TRBV3-2) and TRBJ2-3; D possibly corresponds to TRBD1 (6 bases). Trimming shortened V by 0 bases and J by 5 bases, and 12 bases separated the two germline ends. The CDR3 loop spans 15 amino acids. Germline CDR1 and CDR2: LGHDT and YNNKEL (reference sequence). The CDR3 loop is CASSQEKQGEDTQYF. The CDR3 nucleotides read TGTGCCAGCAGCCAAGAGAAACAGGGAGAAGATACGCAGTATTTT.

The chain couples TRBV2 to TRBJ1-2, with TRBD1 identical over 10 bases. Looked up from germline, CDR1 is SNHLY and CDR2 is FYNNEI. The CDR3 loop spans 14 amino acids. J was trimmed by 7 bases and V by 3 bases; bases with no gene match: 5. DNA for the CDR3: TGTGCCAGCAGTGAGGGGGACAGGGGAGGTGGCTACACCTTC. It yields the protein CASSEGDRGGGYTF.

The CDR3 spells CASRPNSGSSDTQYF. CDR3 coding DNA: TGTGCCAGCAGACCTAATAGCGGGAGTTCAGATACGCAGTATTTT. The chain combines TRBV6-5 with TRBJ2-3, with TRBD2 matching 9 bases. Germline V gene sequence: CDR1 MNHEY, CDR2 SVGAGI. With 6 bases clipped from V and 4 bases from J, the junction kept 8 bases outside the gene matches. CDR3 length: 15 residues.

The chain combines TRBV3-1 (or the pseudogene TRBV3-2) with TRBJ1-3, with D perhaps TRBD1 (5 bases). V gave up 0 bases and J gave up 4 bases, with 13 bases separating them. The germline V gene has CDR1 LGHDT and CDR2 YNNKEL (reference sequence). The CDR3 consists of 16 residues. The CDR3 DNA follows: TGTGCCAGCAGCCAAGATTGGGCAGGGAACGGAAACACCATATATTTT. This sequence encodes CASSQDWAGNGNTIYF.

The chain links TRBV29-1 to TRBJ1-4; 10 nucleotides align to TRBD1. The germline V gene encodes CDR1 SQVTM and CDR2 ANQGSEA. Trimming took 4 bases from V and 8 from J; bases not matched to a gene: 4. The CDR3 is 13 residues long. The CDR3 loop reads CSVAGTGDEKLFF. The CDR3 DNA follows: TGCAGCGTTGCGGGGACAGGGGACGAAAAACTGTTTTTT. The whole variable domain, filled in from reference TRBV29-1 and TRBJ1-4, reads SAVISQKPSRDICQRGTSLTIQCQVDSQVTMMFWYRQQPGQSLTLIATANQGSEATYESGFVIDKFPISRPNLTFSTLTVSNMSPEDSSIYLCSVAGTGDEKLFFGSGTQLSVL.

This clone was detected once. This chain links TRBV13 with TRBJ2-5; 13 bases map to TRBD2. CDR3 length: 15 amino acids. Germline V lookup: CDR1 PRHDT, CDR2 FYEKMQ (reference sequence). V was clipped by 5 bases and J by 3 bases; unmatched bases: 3. The CDR3 region is CASSLGLAGEETQYF. In nucleotides, the CDR3 is TGTGCCAGCAGCCTCGGACTAGCGGGAGAAGAGACCCAGTACTTC. Looking up the rest from reference TRBV13 and TRBJ2-5 gives the full variable domain: AAGVIQSPRHLIKEKRETATLKCYPIPRHDTVYWYQQGPGQDPQFLISFYEKMQSDKGSIPDRFSAQQFSDYHSELNMSSLELGDSALYFCASSLGLAGEETQYFGPGTRLLVL.

V gene TRBV30 combines with J gene TRBJ2-3; D is undetermined. There are 15 residues in the CDR3. Germline V lookup: CDR1 GTSNPN, CDR2 SVGIG (reference sequence). Between the trimmed V and J ends, which lost 3 bases and 2 bases, there was a span of 15 bases. This chain's CDR3 is CAWSKMGVDTDTQYF. CDR3 sequence (DNA): TGTGCCTGGAGCAAAATGGGCGTTGACACAGATACGCAGTATTTT.

This chain links TRBV5-1 with TRBJ2-1; 13 nucleotides match TRBD2. Germline CDR1 is SGHRS and CDR2 is YFSETQ. The CDR3 sequence is 16 residues long. V lost 0 bases to trimming and J lost 8 bases; unmatched junction nucleotides: 5. CDR3: CASSLGTSGSNYEQFF. In DNA, the CDR3 is TGCGCCAGCAGCTTGGGGACTAGCGGGAGTAACTATGAGCAGTTCTTC.

The sample holds many counts of this clone. The chain recombines TRBV7-9 with TRBJ2-3, with TRBD1 identical over 7 bases. V lost 10 bases and J lost 0; bases outside the gene matches: 10. Germline V gene data show CDR1 as SEHNR and CDR2 as FQNEAQ (reference sequence). The CDR3 has 15 amino acids. CDR3 bases: TGTGCCACCCAAGAGGACAGGTCGAGCACAGATACGCAGTATTTT. This codes for CATQEDRSSTDTQYF.

This clone was picked up one time. The V call is TRBV7-2, the J call TRBJ1-1; TRBD1 might be the D (6 bases). The CDR3 length is 16 residues. CDR1 SGHTA and CDR2 FQGNSA come from the germline V gene. The germline V and J ends were trimmed by 4 bases and 0 bases, with 15 bases remaining between them. As DNA, the CDR3 is TGTGCCAGCAGCTCCACCCGGACAGCACTGAACACTGAAGCTTTCTTT. It codes for CASSSTRTALNTEAFF.

The chain carries TRBV5-6 and TRBJ2-1; a weak D match, TRBD1 (6 bases). The germline V and J ends were trimmed by 1 base and 0 bases, with 11 bases remaining between them. The CDR3 sequence is 16 residues long. Germline values: CDR1 SGHDT, CDR2 YYEEEE. CDR3 in DNA: TGTGCCAGCAGCTTGACAGGGTTTGACTCCTACAATGAGCAGTTCTTC. Protein product: CASSLTGFDSYNEQFF.

The chain joins TRBV7-2 to TRBJ2-2; 9 positions agree with TRBD2. V dropped 1 base and J dropped 8; count of bases not matched to a gene: 14. From germline, CDR1 is SGHTA and CDR2 FQGNSA. CDR3 size: 18 residues. The chain's CDR3 is CASSLVLMGLAGTGELFF. In DNA form, the CDR3 reads TGTGCCAGCAGCTTAGTGCTGATGGGTCTAGCGGGAACTGGGGAGCTGTTTTTT.

This clone was counted only a few times. V and J are TRBV4-3 and TRBJ2-1; 8 bases are shared with TRBD2. Trimming took 4 bases from V and 0 from J; bases not matched to a gene: 5. This CDR3 contains 16 residues. Germline V gene sequence: CDR1 LGHNA, CDR2 YSLEER. The chain's CDR3 is CASSLRLAFSYNEQFF. The CDR3 DNA reads as TGCGCCAGCAGCCTACGACTAGCGTTCTCCTACAATGAGCAGTTCTTC.

V is TRBV28 and J is TRBJ1-5; no clear D. The V end was cut by 6 bases, the J end by 2 bases, with 11 bases between. The CDR3 extends over 14 amino acids. CDR1 and CDR2 from the germline V gene are MDHEN and SYDVKM. In DNA, the CDR3 is TGTGCCAGCAGCGGGGAGGTGGGCAATCAGCCCCAGCATTTT. Translating it yields CASSGEVGNQPQHF.

The chain combines TRBV6-2 or TRBV6-3 with TRBJ2-7; 10 nucleotides agree with TRBD1. The V gene's germline CDR1 is MNHEY and CDR2 SVGEGT. V gave up 3 bases and J gave up 6 bases; unmatched junction bases: 11. The CDR3 covers 16 residues. This chain's CDR3 is CASSYQLTGGPPEQYF. CDR3 in DNA: TGTGCCAGCAGTTATCAGCTGACAGGGGGCCCTCCCGAGCAGTACTTC.

V and J are TRBV7-3 and TRBJ2-3; 7 bases match TRBD1. The CDR3 length is 14 residues. Germline CDR1 is SGHTA and CDR2 is FQGTGA. V was clipped by 4 bases and J by 4 bases; unmatched bases: 5. The CDR3 region is CASSSQGNADTQYF. CDR3 bases: TGTGCCAGCAGCTCACAGGGGAACGCAGATACGCAGTATTTT.

The V gene is TRBV12-5, the J gene TRBJ1-2; 8 positions match TRBD1. V shed 2 bases and J 9 bases; nucleotides not matched to a gene: 8. The germline CDR1 and CDR2 sequences are LGHNT and FRNRAP. The CDR3 consists of 14 residues. CDR3 bases: TGTGCTAGTGGTTTGTGGCAGGGGGCTGGGAGCTACACCTTC. Its protein product is CASGLWQGAGSYTF. Complete variable domain (other parts from reference TRBV12-5 and TRBJ1-2): DARVTQTPRHKVTEMGQEVTMRCQPILGHNTVFWYRQTMMQGLELLAYFRNRAPLDDSGMPKDRFSAEMPDATLATLKIQPSEPRDSAVYFCASGLWQGAGSYTFGSGTRLTVV.

The chain recombines TRBV27 with TRBJ2-5; D call uncertain. Trimming removed 8 bases at V and 4 bases at J, with 11 bases between. CDR3 length: 12 amino acids. The germline V gene has CDR1 MNHEY and CDR2 SMNVEV (reference sequence). The CDR3 coding sequence is TGTGCCAGCGGAGCCCCGCGAGAGACCCAGTACTTC. This gives the protein CASGAPRETQYF.

This clone was picked up one time. This sequence joins TRBV20-1 and TRBJ2-1; D perhaps matches TRBD2 (6 bases). The germline V and J ends were trimmed by 3 bases and 9 bases, with 15 bases remaining between them. The CDR3 length is 13 residues. CDR1 is DFQATT, CDR2 SNEGSKA, per germline (reference sequence). In DNA form, the CDR3 reads TGCAGTGCTAGTCCTAGGACTAAAGCTGAGCAGTTCTTC. Protein product: CSASPRTKAEQFF.

Details on this clone: This same CDR3 is encoded by further DNA sequences in the sample. J is TRBJ1-1 and V is TRBV6-5; D might be TRBD1 (5 bases). Trimming left V 0 bases short and J 4 bases short, with 9 bases between. Germline V gives CDR1 MNHEY, CDR2 SVGAGI. This CDR3 region has 14 residues. CDR3 loop: CASSYSWGGTEAFF. DNA of the CDR3: TGTGCCAGCAGTTACTCGTGGGGGGGCACTGAAGCTTTCTTT.

The rearrangement uses TRBV24-1 and TRBJ2-3, with 10 positions matching TRBD2. This CDR3 has 18 amino acids. The V and J ends lost 2 bases and 1 base, in that order; junction bases with no gene match: 8. Germline V gene sequence: CDR1 KGHDR, CDR2 SFDVKD. The CDR3 spells CATSDWSGRAPGTDTQYF. The CDR3 DNA sequence: TGTGCCACCAGTGATTGGAGCGGGAGGGCCCCCGGCACAGATACGCAGTATTTT.